These T cell receptor beta chains were read from a single sample in a study of cytomegalovirus exposure and HLA in healthy donors. Profiling relied on immunoSEQ multiplex PCR, and the TCRdb table lists in-frame clones only, not all of them. The table lists 80,000 to 95,000 clones, 60% to 85% of them singletons. The material sequenced was PBMCs. All receptors come from a man aged 18-30 years in good health and CMV-seropositive. Both conserved end residues are part of each CDR3. D genes are given only for firm matches. Size values are once, few and many counts, or a class for expanded clones, and some rows have none.

NA TRBJ1-2 TRBV5-1 NA TGCGCCAGCAGCTTCGGTCAGGGCGACTATGGCTACACCTTC CASSFGQGDYGYTF
once TRBJ2-7 TRBV7-2 NA TGTGCCAGCAGCTTAGTAGGGGTAGGTGAGCAGTACTTC CASSLVGVGEQYF
NA TRBJ2-7 TRBV6-5 NA TGTGCCAGCAGTTACCGGGAAAACTACGAGCAGTACTTC CASSYRENYEQYF
NA TRBJ2-7 TRBV29-1 NA TGCAGCGCCGGCGGGCTGGGGAACTACGAGCAGTACTTC CSAGGLGNYEQYF
NA TRBJ2-5 TRBV29-1 NA TGCAGCGTTGTTAACCAAGAGACCCAGTACTTC CSVVNQETQYF
few TRBJ1-4 TRBV5-1 NA TGCGCCAGCACCTCGGAAGGGAGTGAAAAACTGTTTTTT CASTSEGSEKLFF
few TRBJ2-5 TRBV29-1 TRBD1 TGCAGCGTTCCGGGACAGCTTATGGAGACCCAGTACTTC CSVPGQLMETQYF
NA TRBJ2-3 TRBV6-6 TRBD2 TGTGCCAGCCCCCGGGACTACCGGAGCACAGATACGCAGTATTTT CASPRDYRSTDTQYF
NA TRBJ2-1 TRBV10-1 TRBD2 TGCGCCAGCAGTAGTATTAGCGGGAGGGCCTCCTACAATGAGCAGTTCTTC CASSSISGRASYNEQFF
NA TRBJ2-3 TRBV5-1 TRBD2 TGCGCCAGCAGCGGACTAGCGGGGGACACAGATACGCAGTATTTT CASSGLAGDTDTQYF
NA TRBJ2-1 TRBV6-5 NA TGTGCCAGCAGCCGGCTAGCGAACTCCTACAATGAGCAGTTCTTC CASSRLANSYNEQFF
NA TRBJ1-2 TRBV18 NA TGTGCCAGCTCACCTGACAGGAACTATGGCTACACCTTC CASSPDRNYGYTF
NA TRBJ1-2 TRBV6-4 NA TGTGCCAGCAGTGACCGCGCGGGGATATATGGCTACACCTTC CASSDRAGIYGYTF
NA TRBJ2-1 TRBV4-1 TRBD2 TGCGCCAGCAGCCTCCACCTCTTAGCGGGGAAGGGAAATGAGCAGTTCTTC CASSLHLLAGKGNEQFF
NA TRBJ2-1 TRBV2 TRBD2 TGTGCCAGCAGACGGCGAGAGACTAGCGGAGAGCAGTTCTTC CASRRRETSGEQFF
few TRBJ1-5 TRBV9 TRBD1 TGTGCCAGCAGCCCAGGACAGGGGAAGAATCAGCCCCAGCATTTT CASSPGQGKNQPQHF
few TRBJ1-4 TRBV6-1 NA TGTGCCAGCGCCCAGACCTCGGGTGGCGATCGGAAACTGTTTTTT CASAQTSGGDRKLFF